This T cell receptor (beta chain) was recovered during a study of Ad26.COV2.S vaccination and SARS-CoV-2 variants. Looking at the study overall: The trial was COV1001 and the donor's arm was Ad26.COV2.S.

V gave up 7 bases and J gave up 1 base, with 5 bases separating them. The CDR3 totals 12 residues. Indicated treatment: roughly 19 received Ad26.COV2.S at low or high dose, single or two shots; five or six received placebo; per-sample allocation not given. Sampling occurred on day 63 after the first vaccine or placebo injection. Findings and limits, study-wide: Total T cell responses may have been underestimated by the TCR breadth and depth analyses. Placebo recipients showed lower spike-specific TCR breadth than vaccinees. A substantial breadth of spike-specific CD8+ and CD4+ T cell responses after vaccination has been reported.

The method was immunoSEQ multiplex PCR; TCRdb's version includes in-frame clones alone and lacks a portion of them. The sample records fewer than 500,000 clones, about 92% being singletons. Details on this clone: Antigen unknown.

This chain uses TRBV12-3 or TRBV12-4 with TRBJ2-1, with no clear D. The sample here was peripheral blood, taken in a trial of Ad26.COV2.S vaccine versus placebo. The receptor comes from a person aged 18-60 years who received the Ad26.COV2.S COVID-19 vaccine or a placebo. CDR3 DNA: TGTGCCAGCACTACTTCCTACAATGAGCAGTTCTTC. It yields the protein CASTTSYNEQFF.